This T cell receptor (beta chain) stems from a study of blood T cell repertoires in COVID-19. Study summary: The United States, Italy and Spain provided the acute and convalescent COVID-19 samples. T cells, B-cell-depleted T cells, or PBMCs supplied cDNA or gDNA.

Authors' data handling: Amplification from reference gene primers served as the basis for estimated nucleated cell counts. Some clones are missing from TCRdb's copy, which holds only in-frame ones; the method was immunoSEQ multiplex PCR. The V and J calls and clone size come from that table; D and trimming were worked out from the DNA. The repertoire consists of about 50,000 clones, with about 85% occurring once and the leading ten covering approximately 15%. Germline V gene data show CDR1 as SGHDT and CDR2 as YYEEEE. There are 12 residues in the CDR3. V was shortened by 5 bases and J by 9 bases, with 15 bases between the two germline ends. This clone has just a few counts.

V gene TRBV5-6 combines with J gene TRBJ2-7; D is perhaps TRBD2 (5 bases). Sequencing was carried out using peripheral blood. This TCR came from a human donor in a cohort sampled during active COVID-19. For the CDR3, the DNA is TGTGCCAGCAGTTTTCCGGGGAGCGCGCAGTACTTC. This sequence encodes CASSFPGSAQYF.